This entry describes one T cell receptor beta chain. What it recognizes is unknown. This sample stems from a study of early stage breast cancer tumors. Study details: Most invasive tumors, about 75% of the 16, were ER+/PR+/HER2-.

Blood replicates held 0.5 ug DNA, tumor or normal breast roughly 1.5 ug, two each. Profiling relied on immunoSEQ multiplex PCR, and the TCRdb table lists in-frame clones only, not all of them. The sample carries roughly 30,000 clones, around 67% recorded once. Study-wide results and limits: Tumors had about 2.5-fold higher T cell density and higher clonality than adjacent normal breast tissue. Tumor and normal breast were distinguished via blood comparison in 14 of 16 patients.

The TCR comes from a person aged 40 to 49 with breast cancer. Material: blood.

The CDR3 spells CAWSGGGGFGNTIYF. In nucleotides, the CDR3 is TGTGCCTGGAGTGGTGGAGGGGGCTTTGGAAACACCATATATTTT. V usage is TRBV30 and J usage is TRBJ1-3, with TRBD1 matching 7 bases. CDR3 length: 15 residues. The V gene end was trimmed by 1 base and the J gene end by 3 bases; junction bases not matched to a gene: 6. Germline V gene data show CDR1 as GTSNPN and CDR2 as SVGIG (reference sequence).